This T cell receptor (beta chain) was found in a study of tumor-infiltrating lymphocytes in primary liver carcinoma. With a constant-region primer, TCR beta cDNA was made from 450 to 650 ng of total RNA. Sequencing libraries for TCR beta derived from three nested multiplex PCR rounds that used slightly modified ARM-PCR. For around 9 cycles apiece, the opening two PCR rounds ran with TRBV1-TRBV30 forward primers and a C-beta reverse primer. MiXCR, run by TCRdb on the multiplex PCR reads, gives a single entry per CDR3 protein. This table has 300,000 to 350,000 distinct CDR3 sequences, about three fifths appearing once. RNA isolated from unsorted whole blood supplied the blood RNA, with germline DNA also extracted. The count of this clonotype is one. One base away lies a much larger clone, so this may be a sequencing read error. CDR1 and CDR2 from the germline V gene are MGHRA and YSYEKL. The CDR3 runs 14 residues.

The TCR originated in a woman under 40 with primary liver carcinoma and hepatitis B virus infection. The rearrangement joins TRBV4-1 to TRBJ1-2; the match to TRBD1 covers 8 bases. Material: peripheral blood. The CDR3 DNA reads TGCTCCAGCAGCCACGGACAGGGAGGCGATGGCTACACCTTC. This gives the protein CSSSHGQGGDGYTF.